This record looks at one TCR beta chain sequence and its context. Its antigen is unidentified. These data come from a study of CD8 T cells in Susac syndrome. Study findings and constraints: It was acknowledged by the study that relatively few individuals were included in its TCR sequencing and HLA analysis.

The RNA, roughly 0.45 to 1 ug, was put through reverse transcription using random hexamers. TCRdb reprocessed the immunoSEQ multiplex PCR reads with MiXCR, giving one entry per CDR3 protein. The sample holds more than 90,000 distinct CDR3 sequences, 93% seen once. Sequencing targeted TCR beta in T cells from blood (CD8+ and CD4+). Source material: CD4+ T cells from PBMCs. This TCR was recovered from a human donor with multiple sclerosis.

CDR3 sequence reads: CASSLDPESPLHF. In nucleotides, the CDR3 is TGTGCCAGCAGCTTAGATCCGGAATCACCCCTCCACTTT. The chain recombines TRBV7-9 with TRBJ1-6; the D is unclear. Germline CDR1 reads SEHNR; CDR2 reads FQNEAQ (reference sequence). Trimming pared 1 base from V and 10 bases from J, leaving 8 bases between. The CDR3 has 13 amino acids.